Each of the 13 T cell receptor beta chains below was sequenced from the same sample in a study of cytotoxic CD8 clonotypes in ibrutinib-treated CLL (dated by TCRdb to the early 2020s). Library preparation used the immunoSEQ multiplex PCR assay. Sourced from immuneACCESS, this table was stored by TCRdb with only in-frame sequences that have V and J called. A share of the clones is absent; for the studies checked, an unresolved V gene accounts for under half, and the remainder has no known explanation. For this sample there are fewer than 45,000 clones; 49% appear just once. The ten largest clones take up approximately 20% of the sample. Here the sequenced sample was PBMCs, taken before ibrutinib treatment. The source of these receptors is a human donor with chronic lymphocytic leukemia.

CDR3 loop: CASSFWPGTEAFF. The CDR3 DNA sequence: TGTGCCAGCAGTTTTTGGCCAGGTACTGAAGCTTTCTTT. This chain uses TRBV28 with TRBJ1-1; D is undetermined. The germline V gene encodes CDR1 MDHEN and CDR2 SYDVKM. There are 13 residues in the CDR3. V lost 3 bases and J lost 5, with 10 bases in between.

The chain is built from TRBV30 and TRBJ2-3; unclear D gene. Trimming cost V 3 bases and J 2 bases, with 9 bases left between them. CDR3 length equals 13 residues. Per the germline V gene, CDR1 is GTSNPN and CDR2 is SVGIG (reference sequence). The DNA of the CDR3 is TGTGCCTGGAGGTGGCAGAACACAGATACGCAGTATTTT. Encoded protein: CAWRWQNTDTQYF. The complete variable domain, with remaining parts taken from reference TRBV30 and TRBJ2-3, reads SQTIHQWPATLVQPVGSPLSLECTVEGTSNPNLYWYRQAAGRGLQLLFYSVGIGQISSEVPQNLSASRPQDRQFILSSKKLLLSDSGFYLCAWRWQNTDTQYFGPGTRLTVL.

The genes are TRBV5-1 and TRBJ2-4; D is uncertain. CDR3 length: 12 amino acids. Trimming cost V 4 bases and J 6 bases, with 8 bases left between them. Germline V gene data show CDR1 as SGHRS and CDR2 as YFSETQ. CDR3: CASSPFGNIQYF. The CDR3 DNA sequence: TGCGCCAGCAGCCCCTTCGGAAACATTCAGTACTTC.

V usage is TRBV7-3 and J usage is TRBJ1-1, with D perhaps matching TRBD1 (6 bases). Between the trimmed V and J ends, which lost 1 base and 8 bases, there was a span of 11 bases. This CDR3 is 13 amino acids long. Germline V CDR1 and CDR2: SGHTA, FQGTGA. The CDR3 nucleotides are TGTGCCAGCAGCTTAATTAGGGGGGGAGAAGCTTTCTTT. It specifies CASSLIRGGEAFF.

The chain links TRBV7-2 to TRBJ1-1; maybe TRBD1 (5 bases). CDR1 is SGHTA, CDR2 FQGNSA, per germline. The V and J ends lost 5 bases and 0 bases respectively, with 10 bases between them. CDR3 length: 14 residues. CDR3 in amino acids: CASSTRGMNTEAFF. The DNA of the CDR3 is TGTGCCAGCAGCACTAGGGGTATGAACACTGAAGCTTTCTTT.

This clone has more than one count but fewer than ten. The rearrangement uses TRBV4-2 and TRBJ2-2; D is perhaps TRBD1 (7 bases). Germline V gives CDR1 LGHNA, CDR2 YNFKEQ. The germline V and J ends were trimmed by 0 bases and 7 bases, with 9 bases remaining between them. The CDR3 totals 14 residues. The CDR3 nucleotides read TGTGCCAGCAGCCAAGACAGGGGGGTCGGGGAGCTGTTTTTT. Translation gives CASSQDRGVGELFF.

V gene TRBV7-9 combines with J gene TRBJ1-2; maybe TRBD1 (6 bases). Trimming removed 6 bases from V and 4 bases from J, with 18 bases in between. CDR3 length: 15 amino acids. Germline CDR1 and CDR2: SEHNR and FQNEAQ (reference sequence). The CDR3 sequence: CASSQGLDRSYGYTF. The CDR3 nucleotides read TGTGCCAGCAGTCAGGGTCTGGACAGATCCTATGGCTACACCTTC.

The V and J genes are TRBV7-3 and TRBJ1-2, with D possibly being TRBD1 (6 bases). CDR3 length: 15 residues. V was clipped by 1 base and J by 7 bases, with 16 bases between them. Germline V CDR1 and CDR2: SGHTA, FQGTGA. CDR3 region: CASSLMSGVSFGYTF. In DNA, the CDR3 is TGTGCCAGCAGCTTAATGTCAGGGGTTTCGTTTGGCTACACCTTC.

The J gene is TRBJ1-1, the V gene TRBV19; D ambiguous. Germline CDR1 is LNHDA and CDR2 is SQIVND (reference sequence). CDR3 length equals 14 residues. Trimming took off 5 bases at V and 0 bases at J, with 10 bases between the two ends. CDR3 sequence (DNA): TGTGCCAGTAGTCCGGGCCGGGTGAACACTGAAGCTTTCTTT. Protein: CASSPGRVNTEAFF.

This clone was picked up a small number of times. The chain couples TRBV29-1 to TRBJ2-7; 10 bases are a match to TRBD1. With V trimmed by 7 bases and J by 6 bases, 6 bases remained unmatched. The CDR3 covers 12 residues. CDR1 and CDR2 (germline): SQVTM, ANQGSEA. CDR3 bases: TGCAGCGGGGGACAGGGGTATCGCGAGCAGTACTTC. Translated: CSGGQGYREQYF.

The chain joins TRBV27 to TRBJ1-1, with 8 bases identical to TRBD1. The CDR3 has 13 residues. The V gene end was trimmed by 5 bases and the J gene end by 14 bases; junction bases not matched to a gene: 13. Germline CDR1 is MNHEY and CDR2 is SMNVEV (reference sequence). CDR3 bases: TGTGCCAGCAGTCCGATCGGACAGGGCTGGAACTTCTTT. Protein: CASSPIGQGWNFF.

The chain has TRBV6-6 and TRBJ2-7, with 9 bases lining up with TRBD1. The CDR3 has 14 amino acids. CDR1 is MNHNY, CDR2 SVGAGI, per germline (reference sequence). The ends lost 4 bases at V and 5 bases at J; junction bases unmatched: 6. As DNA, the CDR3 is TGTGCCAGCAGTTCCTCGGGGGACAGGGACGAGCAGTACTTC. Translated: CASSSSGDRDEQYF.

There are a few counts of this clone. CDR3 sequence reads: CASSVAPDSPLHF. The CDR3 region has the DNA TGTGCCAGCAGTGTGGCGCCGGATTCACCCCTCCACTTT. The rearrangement links TRBV2 to TRBJ1-6; no clear D. CDR1 SNHLY and CDR2 FYNNEI come from the germline V gene. The CDR3 has 13 amino acids. V lost 4 bases and J lost 8, with 9 bases in between.